The TCR beta chain described here comes from a study of blood T cells in healthy people across ages. Extracted total RNA amounted to at least 5.5 micrograms for each sample. Per germline, CDR1 SEHNR and CDR2 FQNEAQ (reference sequence). The ends were cut back, 3 bases at V and 5 bases at J, with 12 bases in the middle. The CDR3 has 14 amino acids. Study-wide results and limits: The study could not conclusively compare naive and antigen-experienced cells, given its unsorted PBMCs.

The second PCR ran roughly 6 to 11 cycles with a sample-barcoded 5' primer and J-beta primers. One entry per CDR3 protein results from TCRdb running MiXCR on the 5' RACE reads. The data hold 1 million or so distinct CDR3 sequences, with less than 50% observed a single time. On this clonotype itself: Its specificity is not known.

The specimen was blood. This TCR came from a woman aged 55-75 years in good health. The chain joins TRBV7-9 to TRBJ2-3; D is ambiguous. CDR3 in amino acids: CASSFATGKDTQYF. The DNA for the CDR3 is TGTGCCAGCAGCTTCGCGACTGGAAAAGATACGCAGTATTTT.